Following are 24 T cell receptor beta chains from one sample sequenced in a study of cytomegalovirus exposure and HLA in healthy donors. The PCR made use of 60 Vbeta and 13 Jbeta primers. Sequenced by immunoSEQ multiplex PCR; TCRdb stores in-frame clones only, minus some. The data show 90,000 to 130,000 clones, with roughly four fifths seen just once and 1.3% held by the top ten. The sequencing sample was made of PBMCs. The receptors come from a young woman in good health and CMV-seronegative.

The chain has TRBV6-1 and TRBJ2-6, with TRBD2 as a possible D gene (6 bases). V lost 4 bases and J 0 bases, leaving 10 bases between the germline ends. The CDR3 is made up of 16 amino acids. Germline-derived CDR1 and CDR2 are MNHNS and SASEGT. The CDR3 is CASSADGSSGANVLTF. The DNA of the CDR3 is TGTGCCAGCAGTGCGGACGGGAGCTCTGGGGCCAACGTCCTGACTTTC.

DNA for the CDR3: TGTGCCAGCAGTTACGCAGGGATGAACACTGAAGCTTTCTTT. Amino acid sequence: CASSYAGMNTEAFF. The chain is built from TRBV27 and TRBJ1-1, with D perhaps matching TRBD1 (5 bases). V was trimmed by 4 bases and J by 0 bases, leaving 9 bases between them. CDR1 MNHEY and CDR2 SMNVEV come from the germline V gene (reference sequence). CDR3 length: 14 residues.

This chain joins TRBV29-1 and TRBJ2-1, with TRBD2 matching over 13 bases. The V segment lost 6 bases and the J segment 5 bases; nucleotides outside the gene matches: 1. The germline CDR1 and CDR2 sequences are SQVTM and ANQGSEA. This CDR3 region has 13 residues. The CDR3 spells CSVGLAGNNEQFF. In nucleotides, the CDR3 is TGCAGCGTGGGACTAGCGGGGAACAATGAGCAGTTCTTC.

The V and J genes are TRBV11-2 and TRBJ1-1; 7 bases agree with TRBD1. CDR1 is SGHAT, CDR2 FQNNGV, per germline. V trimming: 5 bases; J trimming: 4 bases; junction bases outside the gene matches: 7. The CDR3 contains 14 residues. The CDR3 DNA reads TGTGCCAGCAGCAACCGACAGGGCGGCACTGAAGCTTTCTTT. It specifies CASSNRQGGTEAFF.

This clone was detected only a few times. The CDR3 loop reads CASSYRQGDNSPLHF. CDR3 in DNA: TGTGCCAGCAGTTATAGACAGGGGGATAATTCACCCCTCCACTTT. V usage is TRBV6-6 and J usage is TRBJ1-6; TRBD1 matches at 9 bases. This CDR3 has 15 residues. V lost 3 bases to trimming and J lost 5 bases; unmatched junction nucleotides: 2. Germline CDR1 MNHNY, CDR2 SVGAGI (reference sequence).

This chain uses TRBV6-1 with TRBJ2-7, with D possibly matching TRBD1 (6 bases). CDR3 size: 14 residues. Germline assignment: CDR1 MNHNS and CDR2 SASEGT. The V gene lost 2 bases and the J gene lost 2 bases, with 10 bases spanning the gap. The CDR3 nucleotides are TGTGCCAGCAGTGAATCTGGGGACACCTACGAGCAGTACTTC. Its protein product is CASSESGDTYEQYF.

CDR3 amino acids: CASGQWTSGNNEQFF. In nucleotides, the CDR3 is TGCGCCAGCGGCCAGTGGACTAGCGGAAACAATGAGCAGTTCTTC. This chain uses TRBV5-1 with TRBJ2-1; 10 bases map to TRBD2. J was trimmed by 5 bases and V by 7 bases; bases with no gene match: 9. Germline lookup yields CDR1 SGHRS and CDR2 YFSETQ. CDR3 size: 15 residues.

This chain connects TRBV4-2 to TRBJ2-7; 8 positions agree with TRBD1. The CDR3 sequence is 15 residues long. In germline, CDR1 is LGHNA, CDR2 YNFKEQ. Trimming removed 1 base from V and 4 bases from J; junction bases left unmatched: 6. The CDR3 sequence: CASSQGGRGHYEQYF. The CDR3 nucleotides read TGTGCCAGCAGCCAAGGGGGCAGGGGGCATTACGAGCAGTACTTC.

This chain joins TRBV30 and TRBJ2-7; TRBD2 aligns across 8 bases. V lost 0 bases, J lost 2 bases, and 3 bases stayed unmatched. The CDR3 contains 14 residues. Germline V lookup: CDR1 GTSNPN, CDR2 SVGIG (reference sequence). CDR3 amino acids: CAWSVRGGAYEQYF. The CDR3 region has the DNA TGTGCCTGGAGTGTACGGGGGGGGGCCTACGAGCAGTACTTC.

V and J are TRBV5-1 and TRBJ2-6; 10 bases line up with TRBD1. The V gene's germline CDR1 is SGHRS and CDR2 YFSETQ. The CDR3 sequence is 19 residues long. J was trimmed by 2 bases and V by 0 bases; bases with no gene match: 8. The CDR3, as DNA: TGCGCCAGCAGCTTGGGGGACAGGGGCGGCGGGGCTGGGGCCAACGTCCTGACTTTC. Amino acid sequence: CASSLGDRGGGAGANVLTF.

CDR3 in DNA: TGTGCCAGCAGCGAGACTGCCCTGTCTTACAATGAGCAGTTCTTC. Its translation is CASSETALSYNEQFF. The chain has TRBV7-3 and TRBJ2-1; D call uncertain. V was clipped by 5 bases and J by 4 bases, with 15 bases between them. This CDR3 has 15 amino acids. Germline V gives CDR1 SGHTA, CDR2 FQGTGA.

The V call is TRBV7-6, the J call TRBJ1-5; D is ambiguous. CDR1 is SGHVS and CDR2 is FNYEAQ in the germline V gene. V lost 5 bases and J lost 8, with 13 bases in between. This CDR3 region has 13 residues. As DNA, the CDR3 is TGTGCCAGCAGCGATGCGACCGGGGAGCCCCAGCATTTT. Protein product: CASSDATGEPQHF.

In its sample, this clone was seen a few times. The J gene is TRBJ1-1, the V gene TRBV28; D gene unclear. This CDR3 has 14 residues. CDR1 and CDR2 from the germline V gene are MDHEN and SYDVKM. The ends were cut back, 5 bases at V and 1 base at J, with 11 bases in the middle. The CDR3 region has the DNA TGTGCCAGCAGTATAACAGAAAGGAACACTGAAGCTTTCTTT. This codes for CASSITERNTEAFF.

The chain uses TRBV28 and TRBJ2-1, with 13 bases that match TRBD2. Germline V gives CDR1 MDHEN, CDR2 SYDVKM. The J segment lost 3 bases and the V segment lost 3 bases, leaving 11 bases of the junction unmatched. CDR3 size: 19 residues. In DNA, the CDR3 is TGTGCCAGCAGTTTTCCCGGGACTAGCGGGGAGGGACTCTACAATGAGCAGTTCTTC. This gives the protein CASSFPGTSGEGLYNEQFF.

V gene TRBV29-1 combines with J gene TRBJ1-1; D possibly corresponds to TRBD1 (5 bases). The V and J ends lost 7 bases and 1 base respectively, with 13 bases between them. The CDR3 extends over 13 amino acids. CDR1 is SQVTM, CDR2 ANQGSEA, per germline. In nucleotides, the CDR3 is TGCAGCGGCTCCCGGACACAGAACACTGAAGCTTTCTTT. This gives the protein CSGSRTQNTEAFF.

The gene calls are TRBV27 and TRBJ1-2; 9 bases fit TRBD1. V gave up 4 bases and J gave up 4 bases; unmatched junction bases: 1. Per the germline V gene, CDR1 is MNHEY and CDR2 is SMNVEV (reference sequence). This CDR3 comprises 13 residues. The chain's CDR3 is CASSSTGGYGYTF. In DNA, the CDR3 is TGTGCCAGCAGTTCGACAGGGGGCTATGGCTACACCTTC.

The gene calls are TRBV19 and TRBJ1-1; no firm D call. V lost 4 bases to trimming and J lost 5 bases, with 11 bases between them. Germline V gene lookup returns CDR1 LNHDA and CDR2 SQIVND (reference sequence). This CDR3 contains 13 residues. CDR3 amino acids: CASSTRVWTEAFF. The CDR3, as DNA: TGTGCCAGTAGTACTCGGGTGTGGACTGAAGCTTTCTTT.

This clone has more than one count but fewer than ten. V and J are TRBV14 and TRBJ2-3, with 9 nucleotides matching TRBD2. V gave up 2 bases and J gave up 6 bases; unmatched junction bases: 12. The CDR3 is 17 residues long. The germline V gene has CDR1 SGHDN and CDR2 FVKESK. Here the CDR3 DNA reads TGTGCCAGCAGCCAAAGGCGGGAGGGCCTTATGGCCGATACGCAGTATTTT. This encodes CASSQRREGLMADTQYF. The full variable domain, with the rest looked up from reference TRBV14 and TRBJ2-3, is EAGVTQFPSHSVIEKGQTVTLRCDPISGHDNLYWYRRVMGKEIKFLLHFVKESKQDESGMPNNRFLAERTGGTYSTLKVQPAELEDSGVYFCASSQRREGLMADTQYFGPGTRLTVL.

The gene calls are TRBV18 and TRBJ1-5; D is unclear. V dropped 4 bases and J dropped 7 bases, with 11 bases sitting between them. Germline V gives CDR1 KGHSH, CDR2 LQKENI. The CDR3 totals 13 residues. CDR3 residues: CASSQGGGQPQHF. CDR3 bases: TGTGCCAGCTCACAGGGCGGCGGGCAGCCCCAGCATTTT. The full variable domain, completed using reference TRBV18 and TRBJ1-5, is NAGVMQNPRHLVRRRGQEARLRCSPMKGHSHVYWYRQLPEEGLKFMVYLQKENIIDESGMPKERFSAEFPKEGPSILRIQQVVRGDSAAYFCASSQGGGQPQHFGDGTRLSIL.

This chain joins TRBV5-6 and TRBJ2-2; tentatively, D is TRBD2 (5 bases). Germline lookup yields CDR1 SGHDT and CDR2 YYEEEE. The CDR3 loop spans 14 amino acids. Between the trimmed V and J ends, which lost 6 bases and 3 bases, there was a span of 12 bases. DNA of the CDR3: TGTGCCAGCACCCGGGGTCCCGACACCGGGGAGCTGTTTTTT. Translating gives CASTRGPDTGELFF.

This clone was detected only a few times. CDR3 nucleotide sequence: TGTGCCACCGGGGGGGCTAGAGCAGATACGCAGTATTTT. This sequence encodes CATGGARADTQYF. The chain links TRBV6-5 to TRBJ2-3; 8 bases are a match to TRBD2. CDR3 size: 13 residues. CDR1 is MNHEY and CDR2 is SVGAGI in the germline V gene. V lost 10 bases and J lost 4; bases outside the gene matches: 7.

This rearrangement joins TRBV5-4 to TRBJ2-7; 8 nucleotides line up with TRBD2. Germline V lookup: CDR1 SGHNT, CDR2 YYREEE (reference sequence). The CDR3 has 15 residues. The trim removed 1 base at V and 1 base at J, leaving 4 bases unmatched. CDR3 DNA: TGTGCCAGCAGCTTGTCGGCGGGAGGATCCTACGAGCAGTACTTC. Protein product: CASSLSAGGSYEQYF.

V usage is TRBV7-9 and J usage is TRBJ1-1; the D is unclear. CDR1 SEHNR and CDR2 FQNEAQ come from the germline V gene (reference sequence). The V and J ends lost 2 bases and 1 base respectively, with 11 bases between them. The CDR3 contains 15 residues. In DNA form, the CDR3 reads TGTGCCAGCAGCTTAACCCGTCAACAGAACACTGAAGCTTTCTTT. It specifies CASSLTRQQNTEAFF.

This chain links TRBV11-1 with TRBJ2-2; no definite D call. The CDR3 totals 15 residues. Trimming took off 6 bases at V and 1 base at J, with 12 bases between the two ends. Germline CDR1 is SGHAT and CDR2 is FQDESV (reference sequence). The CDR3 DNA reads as TGTGCCAGCAGGCCCAGATCTTTGAACACCGGGGAGCTGTTTTTT. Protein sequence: CASRPRSLNTGELFF. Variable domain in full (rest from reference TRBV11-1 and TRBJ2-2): EAEVAQSPRYKITEKSQAVAFWCDPISGHATLYWYRQILGQGPELLVQFQDESVVDDSQLPKDRFSAERLKGVDSTLKIQPAELGDSAMYLCASRPRSLNTGELFFGEGSRLTVL.